Given below is one T cell receptor (beta chain) in context. Its antigen is still unknown. Nothing much larger sits one base from this clone, and base qualities are not available. This sample is part of a study of shared clonotypes between healthy human individuals (TCRdb year 2020). Looking at the study overall: The cohort comprised a couple of women and a few men aged 18 to 49 years. For each donor, CD4 naive and CD4 memory were each given three plates, CD8 naive was given two plates, and CD8 memory was given one plate. The study deeply sequenced blood TCR repertoires of five healthy adults to estimate repertoire size and the extent of clonotype sharing between individuals. To increase sequencing depth and limit assay-specific biases, different laboratories used diverse techniques to prepare libraries and sequence TCR repertoires. Leukapheresis yielded between about 0.94 and 8.9 billion PBMCs per donor.

Broad study findings and their caveats: Even with the large sequencing depth, rarefaction of the sorted-subset datasets indicated that sequencing was incomplete. The genetic and exposure-history diversity represented was limited by the small number of donors. Sampling was restricted to blood, and TCR repertoires in tissues likely differ from the TCR repertoires found in blood. Naive subsets generally had larger estimated clonotype richness than memory subsets. Compared with non-shared clonotypes, the clonotypes found in all four sorted-subset donors had higher generation probabilities. Across a handful of donors, around 5% of naive CD4, approximately 3.6% of naive CD8, 2% to 2.5% of memory CD4, and under 0.45% of memory CD8 clonotypes were shared. Pairwise subsampling led to the expectation that sequencing depth would affect the degree of clonotype sharing among donors.

The donors were healthy, HIV-negative adults who had no recently reported acute infections or vaccinations. Every donor was a Caucasian adult living in Nashville, Tennessee, USA. CD4+ T cells were enriched by magnetic negative selection; naive cells were then positively selected on CD45RA, and the negative fraction formed the memory subset. After blood collection by leukapheresis, PBMCs were isolated using Ficoll-Histopaque density gradient centrifugation and then cryopreserved in the vapor phase of liquid nitrogen. Purity and quantity of every magnetically sorted T cell population were checked by analytical flow cytometry. From each sorted fraction, genomic DNA was isolated and quantified by UV absorbance on a Nanodrop 2000c. The CDR3 goes from the cysteine to the phenylalanine over 13 residues. CDR3 DNA only is kept here, 39 bases in frame from base 1. Trimming at the junction amounts to 4 bases on V and 6 bases on J, and the germline ends lie 13 bases apart. For CDR1 and CDR2, the germline V gene (reference sequence) lists SEHNR and FQNEAQ.

Using the deep immunoSEQ assay, TCR CDR3 regions were amplified from genomic DNA by multiplex PCR. Extracted genomic DNA from each cell subset was distributed evenly across all wells of several immunoSEQ 96-well plates, and each plate was treated as a replicate. For sorted subsets, each replicate PCR was loaded with around 220 ng genomic DNA, equivalent to 25,000 to 35,000 T cell genomes. Purified libraries were measured with a Qubit 3.0 fluorometer, size-checked on a Bioanalyzer 2100, and measured again with the KAPA Library Quantification kit. Every immunoSEQ 96-well plate was sequenced on a separate single-read 150-cycle Illumina NextSeq 550 flow cell. In the source study's methods: Because the immunoSEQ output included only junctional sequences and no quality scores, the filtering could not be the same as the filtering used for full-length reads. To assign V/J genes and CDR3, sequences were annotated against IMGT germline references using PyIR, a Python wrapper for IgBLAST v1.9. Reads were filtered out if the reads had weak V/J assignments (E-value above 1e-6), no CDR3, stop codons, out-of-frame junctions, or ambiguous translated residues. A V3J clonotype was defined by an identical inferred V gene, J gene, and CDR3 amino acid sequence. The percentage overlap between two repertoires was calculated by dividing the number of shared unique clonotypes by the size of the smaller repertoire. Richness of each repertoire was evaluated using RTK rarefaction, the Chao1 estimator, and Recon v2.1 estimates of unobserved clonotypes. For all TCRbeta clonotypes obtained by the gDNA method from a few donors, generation probabilities were computed with OLGA. TCRdb retrieved this table from immuneACCESS and kept in-frame rearrangements only. Not all clones are present; in checked studies, unresolved V genes account for under half, and no reason is known for the remainder. V and J calls and clone size are given by that table; D and trimming were obtained from the DNA. In this sample the table shows about 2.3 million clones, about 90% of which occur a single time. Roughly 0.34% of the sample is in the top ten clones.

The clonotype comes from a man between 18 and 35 years old in good health. Some clones in this sample may be carry-over from other donors' samples. Specimen: naive CD4+ T cells from PBMCs. The cell subset or site label of this sample denotes: CD45RA+ positively selected. This chain joins TRBV7-9 to TRBJ2-7; no D gene can be assigned with confidence. The nucleotides are TGTGCCAGCAGCTACTCCCAGAGCTCCGAGCAGTACTTC. This sequence encodes CASSYSQSSEQYF. With the portions outside the CDR3 filled from the reference TRBV7-9 and TRBJ2-7 genes, the complete variable region becomes DTGVSQNPRHKITKRGQNVTFRCDPISEHNRLYWYRQTLGQGPEFLTYFQNEAQLEKSRLLSDRFSAERPKGSFSTLEIQRTEQGDSAMYLCASSYSQSSEQYFGPGTRLTVT.